The present T cell receptor beta chain was sequenced within a study of T cell responses to AZD1222 COVID-19 vaccine. The overall study: Second doses were pooled across both intervals (about 4 or about 12 weeks).

Measured with immunoSEQ multiplex PCR; TCRdb has only the in-frame clones, and not every one. The table records about 110,000 clones, 85% to 95% of them present only once. Study-level results: Once two AZD1222 doses were given, Spike-specific TCR breadth and depth went up. There were repertoire samples only from the period after the peak T cell response.

Trimming stripped 5 bases from V and 1 base from J, with 22 bases between. Looked up from germline, CDR1 is SGHNT and CDR2 is YENEEA. CDR3 length equals 18 residues. In regard to this clone: What it binds is unknown.

The chain carries TRBV11-3 and TRBJ2-3; D is possibly TRBD1 or TRBD2 (5 bases each). The receptor was isolated from an adult in good health. This material consisted of peripheral blood, taken on day 0 of AZD1222 vaccination. The CDR3 loop reads CASSLIGASWIGTDTQYF. The CDR3 coding sequence is TGTGCCAGCAGCCTAATTGGGGCTAGCTGGATTGGCACAGATACGCAGTATTTT.